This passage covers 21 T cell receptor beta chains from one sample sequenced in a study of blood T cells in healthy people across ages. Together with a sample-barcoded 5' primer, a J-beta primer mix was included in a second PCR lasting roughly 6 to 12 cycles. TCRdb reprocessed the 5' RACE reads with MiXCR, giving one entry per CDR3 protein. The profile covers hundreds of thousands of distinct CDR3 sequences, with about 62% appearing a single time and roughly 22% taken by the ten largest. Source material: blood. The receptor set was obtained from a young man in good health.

CDR3 protein: CASSLGYGLQPQHF. CDR3 DNA: TGTGCCAGCAGCTTAGGGTACGGACTTCAGCCCCAGCATTTT. The V call is TRBV7-9, the J call TRBJ1-5; D ambiguous. The germline V gene encodes CDR1 SEHNR and CDR2 FQNEAQ (reference sequence). CDR3 length: 14 amino acids. The germline V and J ends were trimmed by 1 base and 6 bases, with 10 bases remaining between them.

The CDR3: CASSRRLVGNEQYF. CDR3 coding DNA: TGTGCCAGCAGCAGAAGACTAGTGGGCAACGAGCAGTACTTC. J is TRBJ2-7 and V is TRBV4-2; the D gene is possibly TRBD2 (6 bases). The germline V gene has CDR1 LGHNA and CDR2 YNFKEQ. The CDR3 loop spans 14 amino acids. The V end lost 5 bases, the J end lost 5 bases, and 16 bases lay between the germline ends.

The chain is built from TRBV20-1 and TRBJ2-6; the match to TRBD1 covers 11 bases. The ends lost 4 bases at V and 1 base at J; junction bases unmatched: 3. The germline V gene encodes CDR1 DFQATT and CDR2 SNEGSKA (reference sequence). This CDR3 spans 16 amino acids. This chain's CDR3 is CSATGQGASGANVLTF. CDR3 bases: TGCAGTGCTACTGGACAGGGGGCATCTGGGGCCAACGTCCTGACTTTC.

DNA for the CDR3: TGCAGCGTTGCTTCGGGTGAAAGCGGGATTGGGTACAATGAGCAGTTCTTC. Its translation is CSVASGESGIGYNEQFF. V is TRBV29-1 and J is TRBJ2-1; 7 nucleotides line up with TRBD2. The J segment lost 4 bases and the V segment lost 4 bases, leaving 16 bases of the junction unmatched. Germline CDR1 and CDR2: SQVTM and ANQGSEA. The CDR3 has 17 amino acids.

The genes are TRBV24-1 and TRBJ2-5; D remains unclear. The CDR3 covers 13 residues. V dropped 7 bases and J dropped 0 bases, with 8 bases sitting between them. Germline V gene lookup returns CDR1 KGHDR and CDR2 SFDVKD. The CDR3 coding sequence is TGTGCCACCAGCGACACCTACCAAGAGACCCAGTACTTC. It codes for CATSDTYQETQYF.

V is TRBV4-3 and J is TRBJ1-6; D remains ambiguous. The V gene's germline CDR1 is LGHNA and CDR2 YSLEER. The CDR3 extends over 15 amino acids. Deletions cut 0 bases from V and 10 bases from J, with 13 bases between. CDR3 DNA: TGCGCCAGCAGCCAAGACTGGGCCATCGGCTCACCCCTCCACTTT. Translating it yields CASSQDWAIGSPLHF.

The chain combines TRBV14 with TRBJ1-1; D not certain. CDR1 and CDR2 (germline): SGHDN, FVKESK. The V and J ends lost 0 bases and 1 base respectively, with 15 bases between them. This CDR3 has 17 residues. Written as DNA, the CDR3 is TGTGCCAGCAGCCAAGATGTGGGTTGGGGAGCGAACACTGAAGCTTTCTTT. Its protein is CASSQDVGWGANTEAFF.

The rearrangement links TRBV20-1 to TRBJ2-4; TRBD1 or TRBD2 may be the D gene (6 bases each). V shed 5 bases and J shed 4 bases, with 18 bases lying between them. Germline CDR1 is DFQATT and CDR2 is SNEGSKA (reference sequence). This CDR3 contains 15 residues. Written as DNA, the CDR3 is TGCAGTGCTTCAAGGGGGGCAGGGCAAAAAAACATTCAGTACTTC. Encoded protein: CSASRGAGQKNIQYF.

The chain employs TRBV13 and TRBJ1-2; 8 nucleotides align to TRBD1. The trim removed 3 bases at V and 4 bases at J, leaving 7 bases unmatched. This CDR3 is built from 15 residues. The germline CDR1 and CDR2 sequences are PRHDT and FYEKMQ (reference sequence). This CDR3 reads CASSLGTGFGYGYTF. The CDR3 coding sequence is TGTGCCAGCAGCTTGGGGACAGGATTTGGCTATGGCTACACCTTC.

The CDR3 here is CASSLASGSSYNEQFF. The CDR3 bases are TGTGCCAGCAGCTTAGCGAGCGGGAGCTCCTACAATGAGCAGTTCTTC. V and J are TRBV7-2 and TRBJ2-1; TRBD2 aligns across 8 bases. Trimming removed 0 bases from V and 0 bases from J; junction bases left unmatched: 1. Germline values: CDR1 SGHTA, CDR2 FQGNSA. The CDR3 covers 16 residues.

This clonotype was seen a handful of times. The CDR3 reads CSVERPSGFNEQFF. CDR3 coding DNA: TGCAGCGTTGAACGACCTAGCGGGTTCAATGAGCAGTTCTTC. This chain links TRBV29-1 with TRBJ2-1; 8 bases line up with TRBD2. This CDR3 spans 14 amino acids. Trimming cost V 2 bases and J 6 bases; bases outside gene matches: 6. Germline lookup yields CDR1 SQVTM and CDR2 ANQGSEA.

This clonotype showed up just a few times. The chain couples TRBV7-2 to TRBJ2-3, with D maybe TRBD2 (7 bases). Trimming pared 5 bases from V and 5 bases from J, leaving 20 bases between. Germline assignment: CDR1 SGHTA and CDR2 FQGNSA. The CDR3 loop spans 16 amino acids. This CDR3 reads CASSPLRGGYRDTQYF. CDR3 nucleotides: TGTGCCAGCAGCCCCCTAAGGGGGGGTTACAGAGATACGCAGTATTTT.

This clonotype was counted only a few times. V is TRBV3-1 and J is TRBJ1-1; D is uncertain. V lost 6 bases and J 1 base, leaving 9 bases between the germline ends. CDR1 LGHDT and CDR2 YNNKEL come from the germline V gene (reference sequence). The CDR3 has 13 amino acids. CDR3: CASSLRANTEAFF. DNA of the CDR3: TGTGCCAGCAGTCTTCGGGCGAACACTGAAGCTTTCTTT.

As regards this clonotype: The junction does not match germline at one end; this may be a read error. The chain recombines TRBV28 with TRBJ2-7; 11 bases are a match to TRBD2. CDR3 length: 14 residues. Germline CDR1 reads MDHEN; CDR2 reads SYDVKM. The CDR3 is CVSRLAGGGYEQYF. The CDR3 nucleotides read TGTGTCAGCAGGCTAGCGGGAGGCGGATACGAGCAGTACTTC.

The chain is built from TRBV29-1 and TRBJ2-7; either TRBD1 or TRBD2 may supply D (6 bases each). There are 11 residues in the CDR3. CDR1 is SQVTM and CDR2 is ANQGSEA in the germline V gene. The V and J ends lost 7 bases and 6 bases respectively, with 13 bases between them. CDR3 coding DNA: TGCAGCGCGGAGGGGGGCGGCGAGCAGTACTTC. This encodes CSAEGGGEQYF.

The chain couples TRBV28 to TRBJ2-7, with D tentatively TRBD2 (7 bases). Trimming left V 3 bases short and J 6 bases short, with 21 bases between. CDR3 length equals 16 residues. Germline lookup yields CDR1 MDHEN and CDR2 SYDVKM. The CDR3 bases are TGTGCCAGCAGTTTGTTTACCCTGAGGGGGGGACCCGAGCAGTACTTC. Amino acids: CASSLFTLRGGPEQYF.

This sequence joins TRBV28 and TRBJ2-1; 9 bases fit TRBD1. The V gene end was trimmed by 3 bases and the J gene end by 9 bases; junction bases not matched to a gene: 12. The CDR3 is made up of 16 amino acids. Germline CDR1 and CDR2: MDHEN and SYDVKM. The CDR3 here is CASSFVKGQGQGEQFF. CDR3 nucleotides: TGTGCCAGCAGTTTTGTAAAGGGACAGGGTCAGGGTGAGCAGTTCTTC.

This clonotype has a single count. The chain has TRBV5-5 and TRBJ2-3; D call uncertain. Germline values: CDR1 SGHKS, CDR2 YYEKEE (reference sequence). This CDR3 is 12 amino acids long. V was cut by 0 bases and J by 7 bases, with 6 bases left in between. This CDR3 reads CASSLDPNTQYF. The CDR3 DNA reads TGTGCCAGCAGCTTGGACCCGAATACGCAGTATTTT.

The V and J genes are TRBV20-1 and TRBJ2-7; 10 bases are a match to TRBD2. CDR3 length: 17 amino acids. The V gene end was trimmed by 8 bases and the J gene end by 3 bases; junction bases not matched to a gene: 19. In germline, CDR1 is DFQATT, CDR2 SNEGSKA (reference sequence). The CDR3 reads CSRLVAGGTDAYYEQYF. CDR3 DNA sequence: TGCAGTAGGTTAGTAGCGGGAGGCACCGATGCTTACTACGAGCAGTACTTC.

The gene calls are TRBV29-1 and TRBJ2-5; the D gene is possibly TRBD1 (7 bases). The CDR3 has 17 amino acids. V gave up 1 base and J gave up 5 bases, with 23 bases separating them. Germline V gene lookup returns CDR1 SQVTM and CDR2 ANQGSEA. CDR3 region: CSVEGSYYRGAGETQYF. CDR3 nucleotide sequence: TGCAGCGTTGAAGGCTCATACTACAGGGGCGCGGGGGAGACCCAGTACTTC.

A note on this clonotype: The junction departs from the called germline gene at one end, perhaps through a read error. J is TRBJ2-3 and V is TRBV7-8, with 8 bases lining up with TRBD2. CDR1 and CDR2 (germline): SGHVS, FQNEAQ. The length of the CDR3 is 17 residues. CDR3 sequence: CASSLPGLGSSTDTQNF. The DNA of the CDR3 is TGTGCCAGCAGCTTACCGGGACTAGGCTCTAGCACAGATACGCAGAATTTT.